The 23 T cell receptor delta chains reported below all come from one sample, sequenced in a study of γδ T cells in repeated Plasmodium falciparum infection. Gammadelta T cells were flow-sorted from PBMC into Vgamma9/Vdelta2+ and Vdelta2-negative populations for bulk analysis. TCRdb redid the clone calls on the multiplex PCR reads with CATT. The table records approximately 90,000 delta-chain clones, 0.9% to 1% of them present only once. The source material was gamma-delta T cells from blood. These receptors all stem from a pool of human donors (malaria-infected and uninfected, not separated).

This clone occurred a few times. The likely explanation is a read error, given a far larger clone one base away. The sample holds other DNA sequences that translate to the same CDR3. V usage is TRDV1 and J usage is TRDJ1, with 8 bases that match TRDD3. The J gene was not available in TCRdb and was assigned here by matching the DNA to germline segments. Germline values: CDR1 TSWWSYY, CDR2 QGS. The V gene end was trimmed by 1 base and the J gene end by 2 bases; junction bases not matched to a gene: 24. The CDR3 has 22 residues. CDR3 nucleotide sequence: TGTGCTCTTGGGGAACAGCCCTACGCTGGTGCTTTAGTTGTGGGGGATACCGATAAACTCATCTTT. It is translated as CALGEQPYAGALVVGDTDKLIF.

As to this clone: The protein held in TCRdb is that of a much larger clone and does not match this DNA's translation at residue 6, likely because of a read error; the protein shown is translated from the DNA. The V and J genes are TRDV2 and TRDJ3; 12 nucleotides line up with TRDD3. After removal of 0 bases from V and 2 bases from J, the junction contained 7 bases not matched to a gene. Germline loops: CDR1 GEAIGNYY, CDR2 EKD. The CDR3 consists of 20 residues. CDR3 coding DNA: TGTGCCTGTGACACCTGGCTGGGGGATACGAGGCCCTGGGACACCCGACAGATGTTTTTC. Translated, it gives CACDTWLGDTRPWDTRQMFF.

The table lists this clone with many counts. This sequence joins TRDV1 and TRDJ1; 7 nucleotides agree with TRDD3. Germline CDR1 reads TSWWSYY; CDR2 reads QGS. With V trimmed by 4 bases and J by 8 bases, 10 bases remained unmatched. CDR3 size: 14 residues. This CDR3 is CALGVRPTGEKLIF. The CDR3 nucleotides are TGTGCTCTTGGGGTACGCCCTACTGGGGAGAAACTCATCTTT.

This clone has a handful of counts. TCRdb pairs this DNA with a much larger clone's protein that differs at residues 11 and 19, likely a read error; the protein shown was translated from the DNA. The J gene went uncalled, whereas the V gene is TRDV2; TRDD3 is the table's D call, not checked against the DNA. CDR1 is GEAIGNYY, CDR2 EKD, per germline. The CDR3 length is 21 residues. CDR3 bases: TGTGCCTGTGACACCGGGGGACTACTGGGGGGTACTGGCTGGGACACCCGACAGACGTTTTTC. The encoded protein is CACDTGGLLGGTGWDTRQTFF.

In its sample, this clone was seen many times. The J gene is TRDJ1, the V gene TRDV2; possibly TRDD3 for D (5 bases). Germline V CDR1 and CDR2: GEAIGNYY, EKD. The ends were cut back, 0 bases at V and 2 bases at J, with 12 bases in the middle. The CDR3 covers 15 residues. CDR3 sequence: CACDTVGGITDKLIF. In nucleotides, the CDR3 is TGTGCCTGTGACACCGTAGGGGGCATAACCGATAAACTCATCTTT.

This clone appeared a few times. For this DNA, TCRdb reports the protein of a much larger clone, which diverges at residues 7 and 10, most likely from a read error; the protein presented here is translated directly from the DNA. The CDR3 here is CALGEQDDKPIF. The CDR3, as DNA: TGTGCTCTTGGGGAACAGGACGATAAACCCATCTTT. V usage is TRDV1 and J usage is TRDJ1, with D hard to call. CDR1 is TSWWSYY and CDR2 is QGS in the germline V gene. The CDR3 covers 12 residues.

Only a few counts were recorded for this clone. TCRdb's protein, taken from a much larger clone, differs from this DNA's translation at residue 8, likely owing to a read error; the protein displayed comes from the DNA. The chain links TRDV3 to TRDJ1; TRDD3 matches at 11 bases. The CDR3 contains 19 residues. Germline V gene data show CDR1 as TVYSNPD and CDR2 as GDNSRS (reference sequence). V dropped 3 bases and J dropped 13; count of bases not matched to a gene: 31. In DNA, the CDR3 is TGTGCCTTCTACCTGGCCTTCACTCCATCTTTTGGGGGATACGCAAGCGGCATCTTT. It specifies CAFYLAFTPSFGGYASGIF.

Concerning this clone itself: A read error may produce the germline difference seen at one junction end. The CDR3 DNA follows: TGCTCTGGCGGGCCTCCCGAGAACTGGGGATCCTGCCTGACAGCACAACTCTTCTTT. Encoded protein: CSGGPPENWGSCLTAQLFF. The chain has TRDV1 and TRDJ2, with 7 bases fitting TRDD3. TCRdb gives no J gene; it was assigned here by matching the DNA to germline. CDR3 length equals 19 residues. The V gene's germline CDR1 is TSWWSYY and CDR2 QGS.

Remarks on this clone: TCRdb's entry gives the protein of a much larger clone, which mismatches this DNA's translation at residue 7, likely from a read error; the protein reported here is translated from the DNA. The chain joins TRDV2 to TRDJ1; either TRDD2 or TRDD3 may fit D (5 bases each). The J gene comes from matching the DNA to germline here; TCRdb lacks it. The CDR3 length is 18 residues. Germline CDR1 is GEAIGNYY and CDR2 is EKD. Trimming removed 3 bases at V and 0 bases at J, with 22 bases between. CDR3 in DNA: TGTGCCTGTGACTACTGGAGGACTAAGCCTTCATACACCGATAAACTCATCTTT. It translates to CACDYWRTKPSYTDKLIF.

In this sample, this clone turned up many times. It may be a read error: a sequence one base away is much more abundant. Other DNA sequences in the sample encode the same CDR3. The rearrangement uses TRDV1 and TRDJ1; D may be TRDD3 (8 bases). Germline values: CDR1 TSWWSYY, CDR2 QGS. The CDR3 consists of 19 residues. The CDR3 here is CALALPSLLGGKYTDKLIF. In nucleotides, the CDR3 is TGTGCTCTTGCCCTTCCTTCTTTACTGGGGGGGAAGTACACCGATAAGCTCATCTTT.

This clone was seen a few times. The protein given by TCRdb reflects a much larger clone and differs at residue 10 from this DNA's translation, likely from a read error; the protein shown is the DNA's translation. V is TRDV1 and J is TRDJ1; D possibly corresponds to TRDD3 (6 bases). The V gene's germline CDR1 is TSWWSYY and CDR2 QGS. Trimming left V 2 bases short and J 3 bases short, with 25 bases between. CDR3 length: 19 amino acids. CDR3 DNA: TGTGCTCTTGGGGAAAATGTCGAGGACGACTGGGATAAGGCCGATAAACTCATCTTT. Its protein product is CALGENVEDDWDKADKLIF.

This clone was detected only a few times. The mismatch at residue 13 between this DNA's translation and the TCRdb protein of a much larger clone likely reflects a read error; the protein shown is translated from the DNA. For the CDR3, the DNA is TGTGCTCTTGGGGAGCCTAGTAGTCTGGGGGTCCACCGCACCGATAAACTCATCTTT. Translating gives CALGEPSSLGVHRTDKLIF. The V call is TRDV1, the J call TRDJ1; 7 bases agree with TRDD3. No J gene is reported in TCRdb; it was inferred here by comparing the DNA with germline. Per germline, CDR1 TSWWSYY and CDR2 QGS. The CDR3 has 19 residues. Trimming cost V 3 bases and J 1 base; bases outside gene matches: 17.

Points on this clone: The mismatch at residues 3, 6 and 13 between this DNA's translation and the TCRdb protein of a much larger clone likely reflects a read error; the protein shown is translated from the DNA. The chain recombines TRDV2 with TRDJ1; 10 bases are shared with TRDD3. Looked up from germline, CDR1 is GEAIGNYY and CDR2 is EKD. The CDR3 is 19 amino acids. The CDR3 coding sequence is TGTGCCCGTGACTCCATTTTGATCCCTACTGGGGGATCCACCGATAAACTCATCTTT. Translated, it gives CARDSILIPTGGSTDKLIF.

This clone was seen many times. It is likely a read error: a sequence one base away is far more abundant. Other DNA variants within this sample encode the same CDR3. The chain carries TRDV1 and TRDJ1, with 11 bases matching TRDD3. TCRdb supplies no J gene; here it was assigned by aligning the nucleotide sequence to germline. Germline V gene data show CDR1 as TSWWSYY and CDR2 as QGS. The CDR3 totals 17 residues. J gave up 1 base and V 2 bases, and 6 bases lay outside the gene matches. DNA of the CDR3: TGTGCTCTTGGGGAATTGTGGGGGATACGAGGCACCGATAAACTCATCTTT. Translated: CALGELWGIRGTDKLIF.

This clone came up many times. This DNA's translation and the protein TCRdb lists, from a much larger clone, do not match at residue 6, likely due to a read error; the protein shown is translated from the DNA. The chain recombines TRDV2 with TRDJ3; 7 bases agree with TRDD3. TCRdb does not report a J gene; here it was assigned by matching the DNA to germline references. V lost 3 bases and J lost 7; bases outside the gene matches: 11. The CDR3 sequence is 17 residues long. The germline CDR1 and CDR2 sequences are GEAIGNYY and EKD. In nucleotides, the CDR3 is TGTGCCTGTGACGAAGGACTGGGGAAGAAAGACACCCGACAGATGTTTTTC. Protein sequence: CACDEGLGKKDTRQMFF.

Note on this clone: TCRdb's protein, taken from a much larger clone, differs from this DNA's translation at residue 10, likely owing to a read error; the protein displayed comes from the DNA. V usage is TRDV2 and J usage is TRDJ1; TRDD3 matches at 8 bases. TCRdb carries no J gene annotation; the J gene was assigned here by matching the DNA with germline. This CDR3 region has 18 residues. V shed 1 base, J shed 5 bases, and the junction held 17 bases outside the gene matches. CDR1 GEAIGNYY and CDR2 EKD come from the germline V gene. In DNA form, the CDR3 reads TGTGCCTGTGACACGGTATTTGGGGGATGCGCTCGGAGTGATAAACTCATCTTT. Translated: CACDTVFGGCARSDKLIF.

This clone was recorded many times. A far larger clone is only one base removed, so a read error is likely. The sample has other DNA sequences that encode this CDR3 too. The chain has TRDV2 and TRDJ2; D unclear. The J gene was missing in TCRdb and was found by matching the end of the DNA to germline. Trimming pared 0 bases from V and 4 bases from J, leaving 11 bases between. Per germline, CDR1 GEAIGNYY and CDR2 EKD. The length of the CDR3 is 15 residues. The CDR3 DNA follows: TGTGCCTGTGACACCGTAGGAGGACGGACAGCACAACTCTTCTTT. It specifies CACDTVGGRTAQLFF.

With respect to this clone: It is likely a read error: a sequence one base away is far more abundant. Other DNA variants within this sample encode the same CDR3. No J gene was called, and the V gene is TRDV2; the D call of TRDD3 is as the table states it, not checked on the DNA. Looked up from germline, CDR1 is GEAIGNYY and CDR2 is EKD. The CDR3 is 15 amino acids. This CDR3 is CACDTGGPYTDKLIF. For the CDR3, the DNA is TGTGCCTGTGACACAGGGGGACCGTACACCGATAAGCTCATCTTT.

This clone was detected a few times. A far larger clone is only one base removed, so a read error is likely. The identical CDR3 is also encoded by other nucleotide sequences in the sample. V usage is TRDV2 and J usage is TRDJ3, with 12 bases identical to TRDD3. The J gene, absent from TCRdb, was called here by matching the DNA to germline. The CDR3 totals 19 residues. Germline V lookup: CDR1 GEAIGNYY, CDR2 EKD. J was trimmed by 1 base and V by 3 bases; bases with no gene match: 6. CDR3 nucleotide sequence: TGTGCCTGTGACTCAACTGGGGGATACAGTTCCTGGGACACCCGACAGATGTTTTTC. It yields the protein CACDSTGGYSSWDTRQMFF.

About this clone: A far larger clone is only one base removed, so a read error is likely. The sample carries other DNA sequences with the same CDR3. The V gene is TRDV3, the J gene TRDJ1, with 11 bases fitting TRDD3. This CDR3 comprises 22 residues. V lost 4 bases, J lost 0 bases, and 28 bases stayed unmatched. CDR1 TVYSNPD and CDR2 GDNSRS come from the germline V gene (reference sequence). The CDR3 sequence: CACKLPIPSYWGIRVDTDKLIF. The CDR3 DNA reads TGTGCCTGCAAACTTCCTATTCCCTCGTACTGGGGGATAAGAGTGGACACCGATAAACTCATCTTT.

In this sample, this clone turned up a few times. This DNA's translation differs at residue 18 from TCRdb's protein, which comes from a much larger clone; a read error is likely, and the protein shown is translated from the DNA. The CDR3 sequence is CACDTVQLLGDTGYTDKPIF. DNA for the CDR3: TGTGCCTGTGACACCGTCCAACTACTGGGGGATACGGGGTACACCGATAAACCCATCTTT. The J gene went uncalled, whereas the V gene is TRDV2; the table's D call, TRDD3, was not checked against the DNA. Per the germline V gene, CDR1 is GEAIGNYY and CDR2 is EKD. The CDR3 is made up of 20 amino acids.

Ten or more counts support this clone. The rearrangement links TRDV1 to TRDJ2; 10 bases are shared with TRDD3. The CDR3 length is 20 residues. V was pared by 9 bases and J by 0 bases, with 19 bases of the junction left unmatched. Germline-derived CDR1 and CDR2 are TSWWSYY and QGS. CDR3 sequence reads: CALNCVRLGDLGALTAQLFF. The CDR3 DNA follows: TGTGCTCTCAATTGCGTCAGACTGGGGGATCTGGGGGCTTTGACAGCACAACTCTTCTTT.

In this sample, this clone turned up a few times. A far larger clone is off by one base, so a read error is likely. The sample has other DNA sequences that encode this CDR3 too. The V gene is TRDV1, the J gene TRDJ1; 7 nucleotides line up with TRDD3. TCRdb offers no J gene call, so here the DNA was matched to germline to obtain one. The germline CDR1 and CDR2 sequences are TSWWSYY and QGS. CDR3 size: 18 residues. For the CDR3, the DNA is TGTGCCCTTGGGGACCCCTTTCCTGCAGTCTGGGGATACGATAAACTCATCTTT. It codes for CALGDPFPAVWGYDKLIF.